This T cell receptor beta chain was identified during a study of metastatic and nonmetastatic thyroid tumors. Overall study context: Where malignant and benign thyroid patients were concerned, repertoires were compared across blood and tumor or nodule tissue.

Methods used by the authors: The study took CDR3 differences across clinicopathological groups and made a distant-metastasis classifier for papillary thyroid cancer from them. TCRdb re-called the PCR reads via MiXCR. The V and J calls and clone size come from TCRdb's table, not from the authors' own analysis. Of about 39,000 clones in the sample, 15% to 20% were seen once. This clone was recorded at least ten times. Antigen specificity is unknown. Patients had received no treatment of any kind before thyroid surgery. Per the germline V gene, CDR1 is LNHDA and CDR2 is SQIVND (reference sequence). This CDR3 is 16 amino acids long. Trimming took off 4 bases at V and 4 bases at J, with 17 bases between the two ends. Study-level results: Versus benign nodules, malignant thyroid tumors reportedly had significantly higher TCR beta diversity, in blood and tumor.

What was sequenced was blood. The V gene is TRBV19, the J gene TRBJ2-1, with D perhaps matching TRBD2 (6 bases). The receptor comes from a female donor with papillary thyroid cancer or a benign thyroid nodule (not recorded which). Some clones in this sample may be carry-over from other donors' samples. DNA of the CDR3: TGTGCCAGTAGTACAACCCGGGACTCGGCTTACAATGAGCAGTTCTTC. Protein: CASSTTRDSAYNEQFF.